A selection of T cell receptor beta chains follows, all from one sample in a study of CD8 T cells in Susac syndrome. TCRdb processed the immunoSEQ multiplex PCR reads anew with MiXCR; each CDR3 protein has one entry. The table lists 120,000 to 150,000 distinct CDR3 sequences, 94% of them singletons. The sequencing sample was made of CD4+ T cells from PBMCs. The origin of the receptors is a human donor in good health. The CDR3 runs from the conserved cysteine through the conserved F or W. Each record gives: V gene, clone size, CDR3 protein. The size of a clone is reported for some rows only, either as once, few or many, or as a class for expanded clones.

v_call: TRBV18
clone_size: -
cdr3_aa: CASSGRRLGF

v_call: TRBV5-1
clone_size: -
cdr3_aa: CASSWTVSYNEQFF

v_call: TRBV20-1
clone_size: -
cdr3_aa: CSARGRQGVGGYTF

v_call: TRBV9
clone_size: -
cdr3_aa: CASSVSSPTGELFF

v_call: TRBV30
clone_size: -
cdr3_aa: CALGVRGYQPQHF

v_call: TRBV28
clone_size: -
cdr3_aa: CASSYGRRNGYTF

v_call: TRBV7-9
clone_size: -
cdr3_aa: CASSLRGSQYF

v_call: TRBV2
clone_size: -
cdr3_aa: CASSGLDSTGELFF

v_call: TRBV5-6
clone_size: -
cdr3_aa: CASSQDRGETQYF

v_call: TRBV5-6
clone_size: -
cdr3_aa: CASSLYWGGQETQYF

v_call: TRBV28
clone_size: -
cdr3_aa: CASSFFPGQGAVGTKNIQYF

v_call: TRBV30
clone_size: -
cdr3_aa: CAWSVGDGYTF

v_call: TRBV7-3
clone_size: -
cdr3_aa: CASSLNPLEGEQYF

v_call: TRBV14
clone_size: few
cdr3_aa: CASSQQETQYF

v_call: TRBV10-2
clone_size: -
cdr3_aa: CASRPDGGRTYEQYF

v_call: TRBV2
clone_size: once
cdr3_aa: CASSVNGYEQYF

v_call: TRBV30
clone_size: -
cdr3_aa: CAWSVSRAAGELFF

v_call: TRBV9
clone_size: -
cdr3_aa: CASSPREPGLAGAGADTQYF

v_call: TRBV19
clone_size: -
cdr3_aa: CASSATSFYEQYF

v_call: TRBV28
clone_size: once
cdr3_aa: CASSSGGVYEQYF

v_call: TRBV27
clone_size: -
cdr3_aa: CASSTQGQGTYEQYF